This TCR beta chain was captured by sequencing in a study of T-cell memory formation after mild COVID-19. This clonotype was seen more than once but under ten times. Its matching antigen is unknown. General observations from the study: Contracting CD8+ clones were enriched in EMRA, CD4+ mainly in CM and EM. Later expanders leaned CD4+, whereas clones that contracted between day 15 and 85 were balanced CD4/CD8.

V was pared by 5 bases and J by 9 bases, with 6 bases of the junction left unmatched. Germline loops: CDR1 SGHTA, CDR2 FQGTGA. The CDR3 is 15 amino acids. TCRalpha and TCRbeta libraries used 5'RACE with constant-segment primers and UMIs. MiXCR was run by TCRdb on the 5' RACE reads, yielding one entry per CDR3 protein. Here the sample spans 300,000 to 400,000 distinct CDR3 sequences, 15% to 20% being singletons. This rearrangement joins TRBV7-3 to TRBJ2-1, with 14 bases identical to TRBD2. This receptor was identified in a man younger than 35 who had mild COVID-19 (a few samples of this study predate the infection). Cell type and time point are not known. The sample consisted of PBMCs or a T cell subset sorted from them (not recorded which). Written as DNA, the CDR3 is TGTGCCAGCAGCACCCGACTAGCGGGGGGGACTGAGCAGTTCTTC. This encodes CASSTRLAGGTEQFF.